Listed below are T cell receptor beta chains from one sample, sequenced in a study of cytomegalovirus exposure and HLA in healthy donors. Using immunoSEQ multiplex PCR, the repertoire was profiled, and TCRdb retains in-frame clones only, with some absent. The sample records approximately 140,000 clones, roughly four fifths being singletons. The source material was PBMCs. These TCRs come from a girl aged 2-10 years in good health and CMV-seronegative. Both conserved end residues are part of each CDR3. D genes are given only for firm matches. Size is omitted from some rows. Given values are once, few, many or a class for expanded clones.

v_call	d_call	clone_size	j_call	cdr3_nt	cdr3_aa
TRBV19	NA	NA	TRBJ1-2	TGTGCCAGTAGTCTTACAGTAACTAACTATGGCTACACCTTC	CASSLTVTNYGYTF
TRBV5-4	TRBD1	NA	TRBJ2-2	TGTGCCAGCAGCTTGGTCGACAGGGTATCGGCCACCGGGGAGCTGTTTTTT	CASSLVDRVSATGELFF
TRBV13	NA	NA	TRBJ1-2	TGTGCCACGACCACAGCTGGCATGATGAACTATGGCTACACCTTC	CATTTAGMMNYGYTF
TRBV28	NA	NA	TRBJ2-7	TGTGCCAGCAGCCATCGGACCGGACCCGGGGTGGAGCAGTACTTC	CASSHRTGPGVEQYF
TRBV5-6	NA	NA	TRBJ2-2	TGTGCCAGCAGCTTGGTCAGAATTCAAAGCACCGGGGAGCTGTTTTTT	CASSLVRIQSTGELFF
TRBV9	NA	NA	TRBJ2-7	TGTGCCAGCAGCGCCGACTACCAGTCTAGCGAGCAGTACTTC	CASSADYQSSEQYF
TRBV30	NA	NA	TRBJ1-2	TGTGCCTGGAGTGTACTCGGGGGGGCCACAGGCTACACCTTC	CAWSVLGGATGYTF
TRBV29-1	NA	NA	TRBJ2-7	TGCAGCGTCCTTAGCGGAATCTACGAGCAGTACTTC	CSVLSGIYEQYF
TRBV7-2	NA	once	TRBJ1-1	TGTGCCAGCAGCTCCATCTACAACACTGAAGCTTTCTTT	CASSSIYNTEAFF
TRBV5-5	NA	NA	TRBJ1-5	TGTGCCAGCAGCTTATTAGTGAGCAATCAGCCCCAGCATTTT	CASSLLVSNQPQHF
TRBV5-4	TRBD2	few	TRBJ2-3	TGTGCCAGCAGCCCAGCGGGAGTAGTGTCAGATACGCAGTATTTT	CASSPAGVVSDTQYF
TRBV7-2	TRBD2	NA	TRBJ2-7	TGTGCCAGCAGCTTAGCGGCGGCGGGGGCCTACGAGCAGTACTTC	CASSLAAAGAYEQYF
TRBV28	NA	NA	TRBJ1-5	TGTGCCAGCATAGCGGGGCAGGACAATCAGCCCCAGCATTTT	CASIAGQDNQPQHF
TRBV9	NA	NA	TRBJ2-5	TGTGCCAGCAGCGTAGTAGGGGGTTCAGAGACCCAGTACTTC	CASSVVGGSETQYF
TRBV18	NA	few	TRBJ1-1	TGTGCCAGCTCACCCAGGGACGGCTTACTTGGGGGCAACACTGAAGCTTTCTTT	CASSPRDGLLGGNTEAFF
TRBV7-2	NA	NA	TRBJ1-5	TGTGCCAGCAGCTTAGCGGTCGGGAATCAGCCCCAGCATTTT	CASSLAVGNQPQHF
TRBV10-2	TRBD2	NA	TRBJ2-7	TGCGCCAGCAGTGAAGGTCGTCTAGCGGGAGGTTTGTTCGAGCAGTACTTC	CASSEGRLAGGLFEQYF
TRBV6-1	TRBD2	NA	TRBJ2-7	TGTGCCAGCAGGGTTAGCGGGGGAACCTACGAGCAGTACTTC	CASRVSGGTYEQYF
TRBV6-5	TRBD1	NA	TRBJ1-6	TGTGCCAGCAATACACAGGGGGGTAATTCACCCCTCCACTTT	CASNTQGGNSPLHF
TRBV27	NA	NA	TRBJ2-5	TGTGCCAGCAGTTTAACCCCGGGAGTAGAGACCCAGTACTTC	CASSLTPGVETQYF
TRBV2	TRBD2	NA	TRBJ2-5	TGTGCCAGCAGTGAAAACCAGCGGGAGGCCCCGTTGCAAGAGACCCAGTACTTC	CASSENQREAPLQETQYF
TRBV27	TRBD1	NA	TRBJ2-7	TGTGCCAGCAGTTTATCGCCGGGACAGGGGTTCAACGGCTACGAGCAGTACTTC	CASSLSPGQGFNGYEQYF
TRBV30	NA	NA	TRBJ2-3	TGTGCCTGGAGTCGGGAGGATACGCAGTATTTT	CAWSREDTQYF
TRBV5-6	TRBD1	NA	TRBJ2-7	TGTGCCAGCAGCTCTGCGGGACAGGGGACCTGGTACGAGCAGTACTTC	CASSSAGQGTWYEQYF
TRBV27	NA	NA	TRBJ1-2	TGTGCCAGCAGGAACCACAGGAATAACTATGGCTACACCTTC	CASRNHRNNYGYTF
TRBV5-4	TRBD1	few	TRBJ1-1	TGTGCCAGCAGCTTAGACAGGGGGAACACTGAAGCTTTCTTT	CASSLDRGNTEAFF
TRBV10-3	TRBD1	NA	TRBJ2-7	TGTGCCATCTCAGGGGGAAGCCTCTACGAGCAGTACTTC	CAISGGSLYEQYF
TRBV5-1	TRBD2	NA	TRBJ2-7	TGCGCCAGCAGCGACACTAGCGGGGCTTCCTACGAGCAGTACTTC	CASSDTSGASYEQYF
TRBV28	TRBD2	NA	TRBJ2-5	TGTGCCAGCAGTTTTGAGGCGGGAGAAGAGACCCAGTACTTC	CASSFEAGEETQYF
TRBV6-1	NA	once	TRBJ2-2	TGTGCCAGCGTCGGGGGTAGGGACACCGGGGAGCTGTTTTTT	CASVGGRDTGELFF
TRBV29-1	NA	NA	TRBJ2-7	TGCAGCGTTGAAGGGGGGGACTCCTACGAGCAGTACTTC	CSVEGGDSYEQYF
TRBV7-3	NA	once	TRBJ2-1	TGTGCCAGCAGCTTAAGCGGGGAATCCTACAATGAGCAGTTCTTC	CASSLSGESYNEQFF
TRBV6-5	NA	NA	TRBJ2-7	TGTGCCAGCCGTATATCCTCCGGGTTGGGGCAGTACTTC	CASRISSGLGQYF
TRBV5-5	NA	NA	TRBJ1-4	TGTGCCAGCAACTTAGGAGTTAATGAAAAACTGTTTTTT	CASNLGVNEKLFF
TRBV5-6	TRBD1	NA	TRBJ1-5	TGTGCCAGCAGCTTTGGGACAGTAAATCAGCCCCAGCATTTT	CASSFGTVNQPQHF
TRBV20-1	NA	NA	TRBJ2-3	TGCAGTGCTAACCTGGCTACGCAGTATTTT	CSANLATQYF
TRBV2	NA	NA	TRBJ1-1	TGTGCCAGCAGCCGACAAACGGTGAACACTGAAGCTTTCTTT	CASSRQTVNTEAFF
TRBV5-6	NA	NA	TRBJ2-5	TGTGCCAGCAGCTTGGGCCCTGGGGCTAGCCAAGAGACCCAGTACTTC	CASSLGPGASQETQYF
TRBV30	TRBD1	few	TRBJ1-5	TGTGCCTGGAGCTGGACAGGGGATCAGCCCCAGCATTTT	CAWSWTGDQPQHF
TRBV7-9	NA	NA	TRBJ1-6	TGTTCCAGCAGTATTCCGAATTCACCCCTCCACTTT	CSSSIPNSPLHF
TRBV6-1	NA	NA	TRBJ1-5	TGTGCCAGCAGTGAAGGGGTGGGGGGAAATCAGCCCCAGCATTTT	CASSEGVGGNQPQHF
TRBV11-2	TRBD2	NA	TRBJ2-3	TGTGCCAGCAGCCCGCGGGGGGCAGATACGCAGTATTTT	CASSPRGADTQYF
TRBV6-6	NA	once	TRBJ2-7	TGTGCCAGCAGGGAGAACAGGGACCCCCCCGAGCAGTACTTC	CASRENRDPPEQYF
TRBV18	NA	NA	TRBJ1-2	TGTGCCAGCTCACCACGGGCAGGGGAGTATGGCTACACCTTC	CASSPRAGEYGYTF
TRBV19	NA	NA	TRBJ1-5	TGTGCCAGTATCGGAAGGACACACAATAGCAATCAGCCCCAGCATTTT	CASIGRTHNSNQPQHF
TRBV13	TRBD2	NA	TRBJ2-2	TGTGCCAGCAGCTGGGGGACTAGCGGGGCCGGGGAGCTGTTTTTT	CASSWGTSGAGELFF
TRBV7-2	NA	NA	TRBJ2-3	TGTGCCAGCAGCTTACCTTCCCGAGATACGCAGTATTTT	CASSLPSRDTQYF
TRBV7-2	TRBD1	NA	TRBJ1-4	TGTGCCAGCAGTCGGACAGGTGGCTCATCTAATGAAAAACTGTTTTTT	CASSRTGGSSNEKLFF
TRBV28	NA	NA	TRBJ2-1	TGTGCCAGCAGCCAAACCTCCGGACAGTCACACTCCTACAATGAGCAGTTCTTC	CASSQTSGQSHSYNEQFF
TRBV5-8	TRBD1	NA	TRBJ1-3	TGTGCCAGCAGCTTGGCCCAGGGGGCTTATTCTGGAAACACCATATATTTT	CASSLAQGAYSGNTIYF
TRBV7-3	NA	NA	TRBJ2-1	TGTGCCAGCAGCCTGGGGCCTAACAATGAGCAGTTCTTC	CASSLGPNNEQFF
TRBV27	TRBD1	NA	TRBJ2-1	TGTGCCAGTTCCGGGACAGGCGTACGTTTGAAGAATGAGCAGTTCTTC	CASSGTGVRLKNEQFF
TRBV18	NA	NA	TRBJ1-2	TGTGCCAGCTCACCACCAGGAAGCGGGAACTATGGCTACACCTTC	CASSPPGSGNYGYTF
TRBV5-6	TRBD1	NA	TRBJ2-1	TGTGCCAGCAGCGACCCGGGACAGGGGGCTGGTGAGCAGTTCTTC	CASSDPGQGAGEQFF
TRBV29-1	NA	NA	TRBJ1-1	TGCAGCGTTGTCTTGGTTAGGAACACTGAAGCTTTCTTT	CSVVLVRNTEAFF